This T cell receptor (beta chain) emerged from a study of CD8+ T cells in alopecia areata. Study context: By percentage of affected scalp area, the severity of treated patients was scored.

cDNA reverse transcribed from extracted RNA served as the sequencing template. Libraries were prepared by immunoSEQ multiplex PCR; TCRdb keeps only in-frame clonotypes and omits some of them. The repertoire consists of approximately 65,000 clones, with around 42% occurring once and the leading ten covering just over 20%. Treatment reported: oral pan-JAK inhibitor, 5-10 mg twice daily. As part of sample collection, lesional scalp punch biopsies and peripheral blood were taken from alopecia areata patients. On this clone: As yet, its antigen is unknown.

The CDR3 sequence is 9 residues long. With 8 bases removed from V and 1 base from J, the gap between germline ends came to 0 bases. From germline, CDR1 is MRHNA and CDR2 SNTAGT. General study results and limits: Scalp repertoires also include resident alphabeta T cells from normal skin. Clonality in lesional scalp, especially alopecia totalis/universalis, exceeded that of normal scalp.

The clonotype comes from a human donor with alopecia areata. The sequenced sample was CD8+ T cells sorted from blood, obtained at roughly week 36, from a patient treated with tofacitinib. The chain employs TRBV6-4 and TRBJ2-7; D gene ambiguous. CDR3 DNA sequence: TGTGCCAGCTCCTACGAGCAGTACTTC. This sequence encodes CASSYEQYF.